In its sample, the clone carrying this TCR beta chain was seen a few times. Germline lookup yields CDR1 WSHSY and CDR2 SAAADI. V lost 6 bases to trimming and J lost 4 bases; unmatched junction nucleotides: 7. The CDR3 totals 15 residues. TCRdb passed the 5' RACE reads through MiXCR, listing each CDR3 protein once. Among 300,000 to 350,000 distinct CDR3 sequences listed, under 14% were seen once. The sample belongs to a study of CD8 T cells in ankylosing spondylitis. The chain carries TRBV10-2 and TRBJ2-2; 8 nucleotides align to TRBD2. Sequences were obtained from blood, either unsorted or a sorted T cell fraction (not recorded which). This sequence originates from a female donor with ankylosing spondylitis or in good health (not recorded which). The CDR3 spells CASRGSGGVTGELFF. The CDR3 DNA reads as TGCGCCAGCAGAGGGTCGGGAGGGGTCACCGGGGAGCTGTTTTTT.